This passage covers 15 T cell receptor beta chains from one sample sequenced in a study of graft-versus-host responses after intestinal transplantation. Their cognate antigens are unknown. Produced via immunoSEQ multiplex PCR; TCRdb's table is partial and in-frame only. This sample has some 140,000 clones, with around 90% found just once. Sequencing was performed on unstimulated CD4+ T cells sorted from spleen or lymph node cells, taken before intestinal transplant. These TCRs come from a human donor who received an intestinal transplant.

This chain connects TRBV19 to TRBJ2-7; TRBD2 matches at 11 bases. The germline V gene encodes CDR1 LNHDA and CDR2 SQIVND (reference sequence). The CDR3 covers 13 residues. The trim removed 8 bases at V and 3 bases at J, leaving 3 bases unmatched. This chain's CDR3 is CASASGGFYEQYF. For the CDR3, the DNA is TGTGCCAGTGCTAGCGGGGGGTTCTACGAGCAGTACTTC.

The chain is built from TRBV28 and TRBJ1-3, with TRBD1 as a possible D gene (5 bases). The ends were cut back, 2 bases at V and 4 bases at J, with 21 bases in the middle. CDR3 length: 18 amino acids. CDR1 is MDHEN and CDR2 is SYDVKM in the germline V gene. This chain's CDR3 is CASSLSRVGRPSGNTIYF. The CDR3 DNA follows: TGTGCCAGCAGTTTAAGCAGGGTGGGCAGGCCCTCCGGAAACACCATATATTTT.

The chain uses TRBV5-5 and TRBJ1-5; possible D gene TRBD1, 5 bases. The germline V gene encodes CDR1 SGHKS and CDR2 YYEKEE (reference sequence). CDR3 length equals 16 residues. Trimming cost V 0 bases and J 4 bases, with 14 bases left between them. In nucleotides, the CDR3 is TGTGCCAGCAGCTTGGGGCAGGGCATAAGGAATCAGCCCCAGCATTTT. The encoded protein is CASSLGQGIRNQPQHF.

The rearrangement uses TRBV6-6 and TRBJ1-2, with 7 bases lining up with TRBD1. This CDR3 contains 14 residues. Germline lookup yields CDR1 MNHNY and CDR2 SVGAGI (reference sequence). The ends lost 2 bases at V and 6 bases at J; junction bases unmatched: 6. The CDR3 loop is CASSYRGQADGYTF. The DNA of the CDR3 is TGTGCCAGCAGTTACCGCGGACAGGCTGATGGCTACACCTTC.

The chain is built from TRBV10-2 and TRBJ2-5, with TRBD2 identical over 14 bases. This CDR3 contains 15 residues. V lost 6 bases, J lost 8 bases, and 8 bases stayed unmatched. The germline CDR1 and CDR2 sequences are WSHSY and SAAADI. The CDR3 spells CASRKGLAGGATQYF. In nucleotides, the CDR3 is TGCGCCAGCAGGAAAGGACTAGCGGGGGGCGCTACCCAGTACTTC.

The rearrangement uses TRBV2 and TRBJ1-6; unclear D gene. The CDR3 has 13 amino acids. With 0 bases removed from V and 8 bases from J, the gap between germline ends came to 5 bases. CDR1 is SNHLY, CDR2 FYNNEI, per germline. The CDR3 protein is CASSEATHSPLHF. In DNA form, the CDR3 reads TGTGCCAGCAGTGAAGCGACCCATTCACCCCTCCACTTT.

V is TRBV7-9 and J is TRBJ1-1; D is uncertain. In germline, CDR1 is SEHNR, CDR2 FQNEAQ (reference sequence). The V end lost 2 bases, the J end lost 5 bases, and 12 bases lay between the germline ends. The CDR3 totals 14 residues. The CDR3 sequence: CASSLRMGKTEAFF. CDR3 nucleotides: TGTGCCAGCAGCTTACGGATGGGGAAGACTGAAGCTTTCTTT.

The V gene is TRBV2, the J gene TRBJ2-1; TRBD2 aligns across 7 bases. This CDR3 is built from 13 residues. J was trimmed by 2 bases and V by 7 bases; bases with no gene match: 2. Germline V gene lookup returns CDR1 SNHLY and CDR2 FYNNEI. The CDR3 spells CASKRGAYNEQFF. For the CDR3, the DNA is TGTGCCAGCAAACGGGGGGCCTACAATGAGCAGTTCTTC. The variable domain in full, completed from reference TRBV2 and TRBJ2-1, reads EPEVTQTPSHQVTQMGQEVILRCVPISNHLYFYWYRQILGQKVEFLVSFYNNEISEKSEIFDDQFSVERPDGSNFTLKIRSTKLEDSAMYFCASKRGAYNEQFFGPGTRLTVL.

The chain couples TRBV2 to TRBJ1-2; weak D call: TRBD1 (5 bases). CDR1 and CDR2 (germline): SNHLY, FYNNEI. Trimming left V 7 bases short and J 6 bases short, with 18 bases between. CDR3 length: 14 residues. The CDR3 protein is CASTNLEGRHGYTF. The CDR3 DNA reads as TGTGCCAGCACAAACCTGGAGGGGAGGCATGGCTACACCTTC.

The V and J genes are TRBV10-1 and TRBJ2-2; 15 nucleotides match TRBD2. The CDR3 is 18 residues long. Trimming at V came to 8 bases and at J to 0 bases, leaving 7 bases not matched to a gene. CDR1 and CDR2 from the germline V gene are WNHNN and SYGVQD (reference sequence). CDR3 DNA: TGCGCCAGCTCGGGACTAGCGGGGGGCCTATCGAACACCGGGGAGCTGTTTTTT. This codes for CASSGLAGGLSNTGELFF.

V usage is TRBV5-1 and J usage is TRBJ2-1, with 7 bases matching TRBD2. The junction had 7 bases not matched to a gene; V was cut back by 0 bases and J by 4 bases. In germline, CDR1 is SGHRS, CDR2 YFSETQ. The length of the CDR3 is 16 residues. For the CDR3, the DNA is TGCGCCAGCAGCTTGGAGCTCGGGGGGACTTACAATGAGCAGTTCTTC. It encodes CASSLELGGTYNEQFF.

As DNA, the CDR3 is TGTGCCAGCAGTGACCTAGGTATTGAAGCTTTCTTT. This translates into CASSDLGIEAFF. This chain uses TRBV2 with TRBJ1-1; D is ambiguous. V lost 3 bases and J 7 bases, leaving 9 bases between the germline ends. Germline V gene data show CDR1 as SNHLY and CDR2 as FYNNEI. The CDR3 length is 12 residues.

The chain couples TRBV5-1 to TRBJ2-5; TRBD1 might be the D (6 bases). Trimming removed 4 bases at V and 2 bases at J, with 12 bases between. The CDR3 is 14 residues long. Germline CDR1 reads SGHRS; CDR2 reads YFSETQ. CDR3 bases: TGCGCCAGCAGCAATAGACAGGCACAAGAGACCCAGTACTTC. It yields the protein CASSNRQAQETQYF.

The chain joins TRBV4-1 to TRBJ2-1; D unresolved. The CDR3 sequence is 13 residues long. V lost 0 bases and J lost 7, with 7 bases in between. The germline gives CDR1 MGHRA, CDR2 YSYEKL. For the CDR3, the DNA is TGCGCCAGCAGCCAAGACGGAGTAAATGAGCAGTTCTTC. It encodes CASSQDGVNEQFF.

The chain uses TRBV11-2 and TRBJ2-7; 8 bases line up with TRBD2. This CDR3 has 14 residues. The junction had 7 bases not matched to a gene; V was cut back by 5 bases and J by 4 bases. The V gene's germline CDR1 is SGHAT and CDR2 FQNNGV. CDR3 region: CASSQIAGPYEQYF. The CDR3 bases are TGTGCCAGCAGCCAAATAGCGGGGCCGTACGAGCAGTACTTC. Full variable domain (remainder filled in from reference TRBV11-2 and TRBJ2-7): EAGVAQSPRYKIIEKRQSVAFWCNPISGHATLYWYQQILGQGPKLLIQFQNNGVVDDSQLPKDRFSAERLKGVDSTLKIQPAKLEDSAVYLCASSQIAGPYEQYFGPGTRLTVT.